A selection of T cell receptor beta chains follows, all from one sample in a study of T-cell reconstitution after alpha-beta-depleted transplantation in children. TCRdb fed the PCR reads into MiXCR, producing one record per CDR3 protein. The data hold about 98,000 distinct CDR3 sequences, with about 25% observed a single time. Material: PBMCs, obtained before TCRalphabeta/CD19-depleted stem cell transplant. These receptor sequences come from a boy between 2 and 10 years old with acute lymphoblastic leukemia, due to receive a stem cell transplant. Each CDR3 is given with its conserved first and last residue. The order of the fields is clone size, D gene, J gene, V gene, CDR3 DNA, CDR3 protein. The D gene is left open where the match is weak. Some rows have no size entry. The others give once, few or many, or a class for an expanded clone.

clone size: .; D gene: .; J gene: TRBJ2-5; V gene: TRBV7-3; CDR3 DNA: TGTGCCAGCAGCAGTAGCACCCAAGAGACCCAGTACTTC; CDR3 protein: CASSSSTQETQYF
clone size: few; D gene: TRBD2; J gene: TRBJ2-1; V gene: TRBV5-1; CDR3 DNA: TGCGCCAGCAGCTTGGTGAGGGGGACTAGCAAGTTCTTC; CDR3 protein: CASSLVRGTSKFF
clone size: few; D gene: .; J gene: TRBJ1-2; V gene: TRBV20-1; CDR3 DNA: TGCAGTGCTATGGAGCCAGGGAGAATTAACTATGGCTACACCTTC; CDR3 protein: CSAMEPGRINYGYTF
clone size: .; D gene: .; J gene: TRBJ1-5; V gene: TRBV20-1; CDR3 DNA: TGCAGTGCCTCCGACATTGCGGGACTGCCCCAGCATTTT; CDR3 protein: CSASDIAGLPQHF
clone size: .; D gene: .; J gene: TRBJ2-7; V gene: TRBV25-1; CDR3 DNA: TGTGCCAGCAGTGATCGCGGACGGGCGCAGTACTTC; CDR3 protein: CASSDRGRAQYF
clone size: .; D gene: TRBD1; J gene: TRBJ2-1; V gene: TRBV12-3/TRBV12-4; CDR3 DNA: TGTGCCAGCAGACGGACAGGGTTCCCACATGAGCAGTTCTTC; CDR3 protein: CASRRTGFPHEQFF
clone size: .; D gene: TRBD2; J gene: TRBJ2-7; V gene: TRBV6-5; CDR3 DNA: TGTGCCAGCAGTTCCCTGGCGGGGGACGGCTACGAGCAGTACTTC; CDR3 protein: CASSSLAGDGYEQYF
clone size: few; D gene: TRBD2; J gene: TRBJ2-1; V gene: TRBV7-9; CDR3 DNA: TGTGCCAGCAGCTTACCGGCTAGCGGAGGATACAATGAGCAGTTCTTC; CDR3 protein: CASSLPASGGYNEQFF
clone size: .; D gene: TRBD1; J gene: TRBJ1-6; V gene: TRBV11-2; CDR3 DNA: TGTGCCAGCAGCTTGGACAGGGTGCGATCACCCCTCCACTTT; CDR3 protein: CASSLDRVRSPLHF
clone size: .; D gene: .; J gene: TRBJ2-3; V gene: TRBV5-1; CDR3 DNA: TGCGCCAGCAGCTTGGAGCCCTCTGGGGGAGATACGCAGTATTTT; CDR3 protein: CASSLEPSGGDTQYF
clone size: once; D gene: .; J gene: TRBJ2-1; V gene: TRBV7-6; CDR3 DNA: TGTGCCAGCAGCTTCCTTAGCGGAGCGACCGATTACAATGAGCAGTTCTTC; CDR3 protein: CASSFLSGATDYNEQFF
clone size: .; D gene: .; J gene: TRBJ2-7; V gene: TRBV29-1; CDR3 DNA: TGCAGCGTTGAAGGAGACCAAGGCGAGCAGTACTTC; CDR3 protein: CSVEGDQGEQYF
clone size: many; D gene: TRBD2; J gene: TRBJ2-5; V gene: TRBV5-1; CDR3 DNA: TGCGCCAGCAGCTTGCCGGCAGGGAGGGTGGAGACCCAGTACTTC; CDR3 protein: CASSLPAGRVETQYF
clone size: few; D gene: .; J gene: TRBJ2-2; V gene: TRBV14; CDR3 DNA: TGTGCCAGCAGCCAAGTGGGGGGAGCGAACACCGGGGAGCTGTTTTTT; CDR3 protein: CASSQVGGANTGELFF
clone size: few; D gene: TRBD2; J gene: TRBJ2-3; V gene: TRBV20-1; CDR3 DNA: TGCAGTGCTAAGACTAGCGGAGGGTCCACAGATACGCAGTATTTT; CDR3 protein: CSAKTSGGSTDTQYF
clone size: .; D gene: TRBD2; J gene: TRBJ2-1; V gene: TRBV7-2; CDR3 DNA: TGTGCCAGCAGCTTAACTAGCGGGAGGGCTAGGGGTGAGCAGTTCTTC; CDR3 protein: CASSLTSGRARGEQFF
clone size: few; D gene: .; J gene: TRBJ2-1; V gene: TRBV24-1; CDR3 DNA: TGTGCCACCAGTGACGCTTCCAAGCCCCATGAGCAGTTCTTC; CDR3 protein: CATSDASKPHEQFF
clone size: .; D gene: .; J gene: TRBJ1-2; V gene: TRBV5-1; CDR3 DNA: TGCGCCAGCAGCCCCCCCGGCCAGACCCTTTATGGCTACACCTTC; CDR3 protein: CASSPPGQTLYGYTF
clone size: .; D gene: TRBD2; J gene: TRBJ2-1; V gene: TRBV11-2; CDR3 DNA: TGTGCCAGCAGCTTAGAGGTAGCGGGGACCTACAATGAGCAGTTCTTC; CDR3 protein: CASSLEVAGTYNEQFF
clone size: few; D gene: .; J gene: TRBJ2-5; V gene: TRBV28; CDR3 DNA: TGTGCCAGACTAAGAGAGACCCAGTACTTC; CDR3 protein: CARLRETQYF